This T cell receptor (beta chain) is from a study of PD-1 blockade in classical Hodgkin lymphoma. Study summary: Treatment was intravenous nivolumab, 3 mg/kg every 2 weeks, until progression. The study, taken as a whole, reports: CD4+ TCR diversity, unlike CD8+, climbed significantly by C4D1. According to reports, newly diagnosed patients had lower baseline TCR diversity than healthy donors, and relapsed/refractory patients had lower baseline TCR diversity still.

Looked up from germline, CDR1 is SGHDT and CDR2 is YYEEEE. The V gene end was trimmed by 5 bases and the J gene end by 2 bases; junction bases not matched to a gene: 12. This CDR3 region has 16 residues. Produced via immunoSEQ multiplex PCR; TCRdb's table is partial and in-frame only. The data show approximately 41,000 clones, 78% seen once. All trial patients relapsed after autologous stem cell transplantation. A word on this clone: The antigen is unknown.

This clonotype was sampled from a human donor with classical Hodgkin lymphoma. The input for sequencing was peripheral blood mononuclear cells (PBMCs), taken at baseline. J is TRBJ2-7 and V is TRBV5-6, with 8 positions matching TRBD1. The CDR3 region has the DNA TGTGCCAGCAGACGAAGACTAGGACAGGGCCCCTACGAGCAGTACTTC. Its protein is CASRRRLGQGPYEQYF.